These 23 T cell receptor beta chains share one sample of origin, sequenced in a study of identical twins. MiXCR, applied by TCRdb to the 5' RACE reads, yields one record per CDR3 protein. There are 1.5 million to 2 million distinct CDR3 sequences in the sample; about 30% occur only once, and 0.25% to 0.3% lies in the top ten. The specimen sequenced was cord blood. The receptors come from a newborn girl in good health.

The chain is built from TRBV11-2 and TRBJ2-3; D may be TRBD1 or TRBD2 (5 bases each). The CDR3 sequence is 16 residues long. Trimming took off 1 base at V and 5 bases at J, with 16 bases between the two ends. The germline V gene encodes CDR1 SGHAT and CDR2 FQNNGV. The CDR3 nucleotides read TGTGCCAGCAGCTTAGGGGACCTCGAAGGTAAAGATACGCAGTATTTT. This gives the protein CASSLGDLEGKDTQYF. Drawing the rest from reference TRBV11-2 and TRBJ2-3, the complete variable domain is EAGVAQSPRYKIIEKRQSVAFWCNPISGHATLYWYQQILGQGPKLLIQFQNNGVVDDSQLPKDRFSAERLKGVDSTLKIQPAKLEDSAVYLCASSLGDLEGKDTQYFGPGTRLTVL.

The chain employs TRBV20-1 and TRBJ2-7, with D tentatively TRBD2 (6 bases). V shed 1 base and J shed 0 bases, with 10 bases lying between them. The germline gives CDR1 DFQATT, CDR2 SNEGSKA (reference sequence). This CDR3 spans 14 amino acids. Here the CDR3 DNA reads TGCAGTGCTAGAGGCGGGACCAGCTCCTACGAGCAGTACTTC. Protein: CSARGGTSSYEQYF.

The rearrangement uses TRBV20-1 and TRBJ2-4; D perhaps matches TRBD1 (5 bases). The CDR3 spans 15 residues. The germline V gene encodes CDR1 DFQATT and CDR2 SNEGSKA (reference sequence). V was trimmed by 6 bases and J by 0 bases, leaving 15 bases between them. The CDR3 DNA follows: TGCAGTGCCCGAGACAGTACCATAGCCAAAAACATTCAGTACTTC. This translates into CSARDSTIAKNIQYF.

This clonotype was detected a few times. The chain carries TRBV4-2 and TRBJ2-7; 12 nucleotides line up with TRBD2. This CDR3 has 17 amino acids. Germline CDR1 reads LGHNA; CDR2 reads YNFKEQ. The V segment lost 0 bases and the J segment 3 bases; nucleotides outside the gene matches: 6. CDR3 sequence reads: CASSQEKLLAGGYEQYF. The CDR3 nucleotides are TGTGCCAGCAGCCAAGAAAAATTACTAGCGGGAGGCTACGAGCAGTACTTC.

The J gene is TRBJ2-7, the V gene TRBV3-1, with 12 bases lining up with TRBD2. V lost 0 bases and J lost 1; bases outside the gene matches: 1. Germline assignment: CDR1 LGHDT and CDR2 YNNKEL (reference sequence). This CDR3 is built from 16 residues. The CDR3 here is CASSQDGLAGSYEQYF. In DNA form, the CDR3 reads TGTGCCAGCAGCCAAGATGGACTAGCGGGGTCCTACGAGCAGTACTTC.

This clonotype turned up a few times. The gene calls are TRBV18 and TRBJ1-4; D is unclear. V was pared by 3 bases and J by 8 bases, with 10 bases between. In germline, CDR1 is KGHSH, CDR2 LQKENI. CDR3 length equals 13 residues. The CDR3 DNA is TGTGCCAGCTCACCGCAAGTCGGAGAAAAACTGTTTTTT. Translating gives CASSPQVGEKLFF.

The chain is built from TRBV28 and TRBJ2-3; D might be TRBD1 (5 bases). The CDR3 spans 15 residues. V lost 3 bases to trimming and J lost 7 bases, with 17 bases between them. Germline V gene data show CDR1 as MDHEN and CDR2 as SYDVKM. This chain's CDR3 is CASSLGLLGAHTQYF. DNA of the CDR3: TGTGCCAGCAGTTTGGGGCTCCTAGGTGCACATACGCAGTATTTT.

A few counts support this clonotype. The chain employs TRBV7-2 and TRBJ2-3, with D uncertain. The CDR3 contains 15 residues. CDR1 and CDR2 (germline): SGHTA, FQGNSA. V lost 5 bases to trimming and J lost 6 bases, with 18 bases between them. Here the CDR3 reads CASSPSGATWDTQYF. CDR3 in DNA: TGTGCCAGCAGCCCAAGTGGTGCCACCTGGGATACGCAGTATTTT.

The table lists this clonotype with a few counts. CDR3 sequence: CASSLHGQGADTQYF. DNA of the CDR3: TGTGCCAGCAGCTTGCACGGACAGGGAGCAGATACGCAGTATTTT. The chain is built from TRBV7-8 and TRBJ2-3, with TRBD1 matching over 8 bases. The CDR3 runs 15 residues. Germline V gene sequence: CDR1 SGHVS, CDR2 FQNEAQ. Germline trimming cut 3 bases from V and 4 bases from J; bases unmatched to any gene: 6.

This clonotype was counted between two and nine times. The chain couples TRBV19 to TRBJ2-1, with 7 positions matching TRBD2. The CDR3 has 15 residues. Trimming cost V 7 bases and J 5 bases; bases outside gene matches: 11. Germline CDR1 LNHDA, CDR2 SQIVND (reference sequence). CDR3 region: CASTLGGSIHNEQFF. The DNA of the CDR3 is TGTGCCAGTACCCTGGGCGGGAGTATCCACAATGAGCAGTTCTTC.

This clonotype came up a few times. The genes are TRBV2 and TRBJ2-1; tentatively, D is TRBD2 (5 bases). V was clipped by 7 bases and J by 9 bases, with 10 bases between them. Germline CDR1 and CDR2: SNHLY and FYNNEI. The CDR3 has 11 amino acids. The CDR3 region is CASISGSEQFF. In DNA, the CDR3 is TGTGCCAGCATCTCGGGGAGTGAGCAGTTCTTC.

The chain employs TRBV12-3 or TRBV12-4 and TRBJ1-1; D not resolved. The length of the CDR3 is 15 residues. Deletions cut 1 base from V and 1 base from J, with 10 bases between. The CDR3 reads CASSLGGSQNTEAFF. CDR3 nucleotides: TGTGCCAGCAGTTTAGGTGGCAGTCAGAACACTGAAGCTTTCTTT.

This clonotype occurred many times. The chain carries TRBV28 and TRBJ2-5; no clear D gene. This CDR3 comprises 14 residues. The ends were cut back, 4 bases at V and 3 bases at J, with 12 bases in the middle. Germline-derived CDR1 and CDR2 are MDHEN and SYDVKM. CDR3 bases: TGTGCCAGCAGTTCAGTGGCAACCGAAGAGACCCAGTACTTC. Translated: CASSSVATEETQYF.

This sequence joins TRBV15 and TRBJ2-1, with 14 positions matching TRBD2. The CDR3 is made up of 16 amino acids. CDR1 LNHNV and CDR2 YYDKDF come from the germline V gene (reference sequence). Trimming removed 3 bases from V and 7 bases from J; junction bases left unmatched: 5. The CDR3 region is CATSSYRTSGGNEQFF. The DNA for the CDR3 is TGTGCCACCAGCAGCTACAGGACTAGCGGGGGGAATGAGCAGTTCTTC.

The sample holds many counts of this clonotype. The chain recombines TRBV25-1 with TRBJ2-6, with D unclear. The V end lost 6 bases, the J end lost 1 base, and 7 bases lay between the germline ends. From germline, CDR1 is MGHDK and CDR2 SYGVNS. This CDR3 has 14 residues. In DNA, the CDR3 is TGTGCCAGCAGCCAGAGATCTGGGGCCAACGTCCTGACTTTC. This sequence encodes CASSQRSGANVLTF.

This clonotype was seen a few times. J is TRBJ1-1 and V is TRBV29-1; D ambiguous. The V gene lost 2 bases and the J gene lost 5 bases, with 9 bases spanning the gap. Per germline, CDR1 SQVTM and CDR2 ANQGSEA. The CDR3 is made up of 12 amino acids. The CDR3 spells CSVETGGTEAFF. Here the CDR3 DNA reads TGCAGCGTTGAAACCGGAGGGACTGAAGCTTTCTTT.

This clonotype was detected only a few times. The V call is TRBV5-1, the J call TRBJ2-1; 7 positions match TRBD1. V lost 4 bases and J lost 2; bases outside the gene matches: 6. The CDR3 extends over 15 amino acids. Germline V lookup: CDR1 SGHRS, CDR2 YFSETQ. The CDR3 sequence is CASSEWGQPYNEQFF. CDR3 in DNA: TGCGCCAGCAGCGAGTGGGGACAGCCCTACAATGAGCAGTTCTTC.

This clonotype was counted between two and nine times. The V call is TRBV2, the J call TRBJ1-6, with 11 bases lining up with TRBD1. The CDR3 extends over 15 amino acids. Germline lookup yields CDR1 SNHLY and CDR2 FYNNEI. After removal of 6 bases from V and 7 bases from J, the junction contained 5 bases not matched to a gene. The CDR3 bases are TGTGCCAGCAGAGACGGGACAGGGGGAAATTCACCCCTCCACTTT. This translates into CASRDGTGGNSPLHF.

This clonotype has a handful of counts. V and J are TRBV11-2 and TRBJ2-3; TRBD2 matches at 8 bases. CDR1 and CDR2 (germline): SGHAT, FQNNGV. There are 16 residues in the CDR3. V lost 6 bases to trimming and J lost 2 bases; unmatched junction nucleotides: 10. CDR3 protein: CASRSGLAGYTDTQYF. Written as DNA, the CDR3 is TGTGCCAGCAGGTCCGGACTAGCCGGCTACACAGATACGCAGTATTTT.

The V gene is TRBV4-1, the J gene TRBJ2-1, with 11 bases fitting TRBD1. Germline V gene lookup returns CDR1 MGHRA and CDR2 YSYEKL. The length of the CDR3 is 15 residues. V was clipped by 4 bases and J by 4 bases; unmatched bases: 3. The CDR3 DNA follows: TGCGCCAGCAGCCGAGGACAGGGGGCATACAATGAGCAGTTCTTC. Amino acids: CASSRGQGAYNEQFF.

The rearrangement joins TRBV28 to TRBJ2-3, with TRBD1 as a possible D gene (5 bases). This CDR3 region has 14 residues. V was shortened by 4 bases and J by 2 bases, with 10 bases between the two germline ends. Germline CDR1 is MDHEN and CDR2 is SYDVKM. The chain's CDR3 is CASSWTRNTDTQYF. CDR3 bases: TGTGCCAGCAGTTGGACACGTAACACAGATACGCAGTATTTT.

A few counts support this clonotype. The CDR3 reads CASSLEDRGGTDTQYF. The CDR3 DNA follows: TGTGCCAGCAGCTTGGAGGACAGGGGAGGCACAGATACGCAGTATTTT. V gene TRBV5-4 combines with J gene TRBJ2-3; TRBD1 matches 9 bases. This CDR3 has 16 residues. The V gene end was trimmed by 0 bases and the J gene end by 1 base; junction bases not matched to a gene: 3. Germline-derived CDR1 and CDR2 are SGHNT and YYREEE (reference sequence).

The CDR3 sequence: CASSQDHRRYATNEKLFF. For the CDR3, the DNA is TGTGCCAGCAGCCAAGATCATCGGAGATATGCAACTAATGAAAAACTGTTTTTT. V is TRBV4-2 and J is TRBJ1-4; D remains ambiguous. The CDR3 covers 18 residues. Germline V gene sequence: CDR1 LGHNA, CDR2 YNFKEQ. V dropped 0 bases and J dropped 0 bases, with 14 bases sitting between them.